Below are 28 T cell receptor beta chains sequenced from a single sample in a study of blood T cell repertoires in COVID-19. Sequencing was performed with immunoSEQ multiplex PCR; in TCRdb, only in-frame clones are kept and a portion is missing. The table lists about 170,000 clones, 85% of them singletons. Input material: peripheral blood. These receptors originate from a human donor with acute or convalescent COVID-19. The donor label of this sample is uncertain.

The chain employs TRBV4-2 and TRBJ1-5, with D tentatively TRBD1 (5 bases). Trimming took off 4 bases at V and 0 bases at J, with 10 bases between the two ends. Germline loops: CDR1 LGHNA, CDR2 YNFKEQ. The CDR3 covers 15 residues. CDR3 DNA: TGTGCCAGCAGCCCGACAGAAAATAGCAATCAGCCCCAGCATTTT. It yields the protein CASSPTENSNQPQHF.

The chain combines TRBV5-6 with TRBJ2-3; perhaps TRBD2 as D (5 bases). The CDR3 runs to 16 residues. Germline V lookup: CDR1 SGHDT, CDR2 YYEEEE. Trimming shortened V by 0 bases and J by 2 bases, and 13 bases separated the two germline ends. The CDR3 bases are TGTGCCAGCAGCTTGGCTGCAGTGGGAGCCACAGATACGCAGTATTTT. This encodes CASSLAAVGATDTQYF.

The V call is TRBV5-1, the J call TRBJ2-2; no firm D call. Germline CDR1 SGHRS, CDR2 YFSETQ. The CDR3 has 13 residues. The V gene lost 3 bases and the J gene lost 6 bases, with 9 bases spanning the gap. CDR3 in amino acids: CASSSSEAGELFF. CDR3 coding DNA: TGCGCCAGCAGCTCCTCTGAGGCCGGGGAGCTGTTTTTT. The variable domain in full, with the rest retrieved from reference TRBV5-1 and TRBJ2-2, is KAGVTQTPRYLIKTRGQQVTLSCSPISGHRSVSWYQQTPGQGLQFLFEYFSETQRNKGNFPGRFSGRQFSNSRSEMNVSTLELGDSALYLCASSSSEAGELFFGEGSRLTVL.

The rearrangement links TRBV27 to TRBJ1-2; D is unclear. This CDR3 has 13 residues. Germline V gene sequence: CDR1 MNHEY, CDR2 SMNVEV (reference sequence). V was pared by 3 bases and J by 1 base, with 6 bases between. The chain's CDR3 is CASSLGNNYGYTF. CDR3 nucleotide sequence: TGTGCCAGCAGTTTGGGCAATAACTATGGCTACACCTTC.

This sequence joins TRBV12-5 and TRBJ2-7; the match to TRBD1 covers 9 bases. CDR3 length: 15 amino acids. The V gene's germline CDR1 is LGHNT and CDR2 FRNRAP. V was pared by 7 bases and J by 4 bases, with 11 bases of the junction left unmatched. The CDR3 loop is CASVPQTGGPYEQYF. In nucleotides, the CDR3 is TGTGCTAGTGTCCCACAGACAGGGGGACCATACGAGCAGTACTTC.

The chain couples TRBV3-1 (or the pseudogene TRBV3-2) to TRBJ1-2; 9 bases are a match to TRBD1. Germline-derived CDR1 and CDR2 are LGHDT and YNNKEL (reference sequence). The CDR3 is made up of 15 amino acids. V trimming: 2 bases; J trimming: 9 bases; junction bases outside the gene matches: 10. The CDR3 nucleotides are TGTGCCAGCAGCCAACCTCAGGGACAGGGTTCTAGCTACACCTTC. Amino acids: CASSQPQGQGSSYTF.

The chain has TRBV21-1 and TRBJ2-1; the D call of TRBD1 is as the table states it, not checked on the DNA. TRBV21-1 is classified as a pseudogene. This CDR3 has 17 amino acids. The CDR3 is CASPMRGTEGHNNEQFF. The CDR3 DNA sequence: TGTGCCAGCCCCATGCGAGGGACAGAGGGACACAACAATGAGCAGTTCTTC.

The CDR3 coding sequence is TGTGCCAGTAGTATCCCGTGGGCTCCCCCCTACGAGCAGTACTTC. Translating it yields CASSIPWAPPYEQYF. The rearrangement joins TRBV19 to TRBJ2-7, with D hard to call. Trimming removed 3 bases at V and 2 bases at J, with 14 bases between. This CDR3 is 15 amino acids long. Looked up from germline, CDR1 is LNHDA and CDR2 is SQIVND (reference sequence).

The rearrangement uses TRBV19 and TRBJ1-1, with D tentatively TRBD1 (5 bases). Germline lookup yields CDR1 LNHDA and CDR2 SQIVND (reference sequence). There are 15 residues in the CDR3. V lost 4 bases to trimming and J lost 0 bases, with 12 bases between them. The chain's CDR3 is CASSSTGDMNTEAFF. DNA of the CDR3: TGTGCCAGTAGTAGCACAGGAGACATGAACACTGAAGCTTTCTTT.

This chain links TRBV30 with TRBJ1-5; maybe TRBD1 (6 bases). This CDR3 spans 15 amino acids. Germline CDR1 reads GTSNPN; CDR2 reads SVGIG (reference sequence). Trimming cost V 2 bases and J 3 bases, with 14 bases left between them. The CDR3 bases are TGTGCCTGGAGTTCCGGGACAAGTCCCAATCAGCCCCAGCATTTT. It encodes CAWSSGTSPNQPQHF. Variable domain in full (rest from reference TRBV30 and TRBJ1-5): SQTIHQWPATLVQPVGSPLSLECTVEGTSNPNLYWYRQAAGRGLQLLFYSVGIGQISSEVPQNLSASRPQDRQFILSSKKLLLSDSGFYLCAWSSGTSPNQPQHFGDGTRLSIL.

This chain uses TRBV2 with TRBJ1-4; D remains unclear. CDR1 and CDR2 (germline): SNHLY, FYNNEI. The ends were cut back, 5 bases at V and 0 bases at J, with 13 bases in the middle. The CDR3 extends over 16 amino acids. CDR3 protein: CASSREGVATNEKLFF. The CDR3 DNA reads as TGTGCCAGCAGTCGGGAGGGAGTAGCAACTAATGAAAAACTGTTTTTT.

The chain links TRBV4-3 to TRBJ2-1, with 8 nucleotides matching TRBD1. V shed 0 bases and J 7 bases; nucleotides not matched to a gene: 14. Germline CDR1 reads LGHNA; CDR2 reads YSLEER. The CDR3 runs to 18 residues. CDR3 sequence reads: CASSQDNRPGGRYNEQFF. The CDR3 bases are TGCGCCAGCAGCCAAGATAATCGGCCAGGGGGCCGATATAATGAGCAGTTCTTC.

This chain joins TRBV2 and TRBJ1-3; D may be TRBD1 (6 bases). The CDR3 extends over 16 amino acids. V was pared by 6 bases and J by 0 bases, with 15 bases between. Germline lookup yields CDR1 SNHLY and CDR2 FYNNEI. CDR3 sequence reads: CASSLQGRGSGNTIYF. The DNA for the CDR3 is TGTGCCAGCAGCCTACAGGGAAGGGGCTCTGGAAACACCATATATTTT.

The V gene is TRBV2, the J gene TRBJ1-2; TRBD1 agrees at 7 bases. V dropped 6 bases and J dropped 4; count of bases not matched to a gene: 5. Per the germline V gene, CDR1 is SNHLY and CDR2 is FYNNEI. This CDR3 spans 13 amino acids. In DNA, the CDR3 is TGTGCCAGCAGAGACAGGGCCCTCTATGGCTACACCTTC. It translates to CASRDRALYGYTF.

The J gene is TRBJ1-6, the V gene TRBV19; D gene uncertain. The CDR3 consists of 17 residues. Germline V lookup: CDR1 LNHDA, CDR2 SQIVND (reference sequence). V was trimmed by 3 bases and J by 5 bases, leaving 17 bases between them. This CDR3 is CASSITPRISNNSPLHF. The DNA of the CDR3 is TGTGCCAGTAGTATTACCCCGCGGATTAGCAATAATTCACCCCTCCACTTT.

This chain uses TRBV4-1 with TRBJ2-5; 7 nucleotides line up with TRBD2. Germline CDR1 MGHRA, CDR2 YSYEKL. V was pared by 1 base and J by 0 bases, with 8 bases of the junction left unmatched. The CDR3 length is 17 residues. CDR3 protein: CASSQVGGVTYQETQYF. For the CDR3, the DNA is TGCGCCAGCAGCCAAGTTGGGGGGGTAACGTACCAAGAGACCCAGTACTTC.

The chain joins TRBV12-3 or TRBV12-4 to TRBJ1-1; perhaps TRBD1 as D (5 bases). V was clipped by 7 bases and J by 10 bases, with 19 bases between them. This CDR3 is built from 13 residues. The CDR3 DNA sequence: TGTGCCAGCACTCCGAGGTGGGGCTCCCGAGCTTTCTTT. It specifies CASTPRWGSRAFF.

This chain uses TRBV5-1 with TRBJ2-7, with TRBD2 as a possible D gene (5 bases). The germline gives CDR1 SGHRS, CDR2 YFSETQ. The CDR3 has 14 residues. V was pared by 4 bases and J by 5 bases, with 16 bases between. DNA for the CDR3: TGCGCCAGCAGCCGAAACGGGGTAAGAGACGAGCAGTACTTC. This sequence encodes CASSRNGVRDEQYF.

The chain couples TRBV7-8 to TRBJ1-1; D may be TRBD1 (5 bases). This CDR3 spans 14 amino acids. V lost 5 bases and J lost 0, with 10 bases in between. Germline-derived CDR1 and CDR2 are SGHVS and FQNEAQ. Written as DNA, the CDR3 is TGTGCCAGCAGCGCCAGGGATCTGAACACTGAAGCTTTCTTT. This encodes CASSARDLNTEAFF.

V and J are TRBV2 and TRBJ2-2; D may be TRBD2 (5 bases). This CDR3 is built from 14 residues. Trimming cost V 9 bases and J 2 bases, with 13 bases left between them. CDR1 SNHLY and CDR2 FYNNEI come from the germline V gene. CDR3 DNA: TGTGCCAGTTGGGAGCGGACTAACACCGGGGAGCTGTTTTTT. Its translation is CASWERTNTGELFF.

The chain employs TRBV7-6 and TRBJ2-2; no clear D. In germline, CDR1 is SGHVS, CDR2 FNYEAQ. Trimming shortened V by 1 base and J by 6 bases, and 12 bases separated the two germline ends. The CDR3 has 15 residues. CDR3 nucleotides: TGTGCCAGCAGCTTAGGGGCTCTCGGCGCCGGGGAGCTGTTTTTT. Its translation is CASSLGALGAGELFF.

The chain has TRBV19 and TRBJ1-1; TRBD1 agrees at 7 bases. Germline values: CDR1 LNHDA, CDR2 SQIVND (reference sequence). The trim removed 5 bases at V and 8 bases at J, leaving 14 bases unmatched. This CDR3 comprises 15 residues. The DNA of the CDR3 is TGTGCCAGTAGTGCTCTGATGGGACAGTGGCCCGAAGCTTTCTTT. The encoded protein is CASSALMGQWPEAFF.

The V gene is TRBV5-1, the J gene TRBJ2-5, with 7 bases fitting TRBD1. The V segment lost 2 bases and the J segment 2 bases; nucleotides outside the gene matches: 9. This CDR3 is 16 amino acids long. CDR1 is SGHRS and CDR2 is YFSETQ in the germline V gene. CDR3 sequence reads: CASSFGPGTEQETQYF. The CDR3 DNA reads TGCGCCAGCAGCTTTGGCCCTGGGACAGAACAAGAGACCCAGTACTTC.

The rearrangement joins TRBV5-4 to TRBJ1-2; 7 bases agree with TRBD1. The CDR3 is 18 residues long. After removal of 0 bases from V and 8 bases from J, the junction contained 19 bases not matched to a gene. Germline V gene sequence: CDR1 SGHNT, CDR2 YYREEE (reference sequence). CDR3 in amino acids: CASSLVMPPDRSSMGYTF. CDR3 nucleotide sequence: TGTGCCAGCAGCTTGGTAATGCCCCCGGACAGGTCTTCTATGGGCTACACCTTC.

V gene TRBV18 combines with J gene TRBJ1-2; 11 bases are a match to TRBD1. Germline assignment: CDR1 KGHSH and CDR2 LQKENI. The CDR3 runs to 18 residues. J was trimmed by 2 bases and V by 2 bases; bases with no gene match: 10. This CDR3 reads CASSPIVPGQGANYGYTF. Here the CDR3 DNA reads TGTGCCAGCTCACCAATCGTACCTGGACAGGGGGCCAACTATGGCTACACCTTC.

The genes are TRBV5-1 and TRBJ2-7; 12 bases agree with TRBD1. The CDR3 sequence is 16 residues long. Germline CDR1 is SGHRS and CDR2 is YFSETQ. V shed 2 bases, J shed 4 bases, and the junction held 7 bases outside the gene matches. CDR3 protein: CASSFFPGQGAYEQYF. In DNA, the CDR3 is TGCGCCAGCAGCTTTTTTCCGGGACAGGGGGCTTACGAGCAGTACTTC.

V usage is TRBV5-8 and J usage is TRBJ1-2; no firm D call. The CDR3 covers 15 residues. Trimming removed 6 bases from V and 4 bases from J, with 19 bases in between. Looked up from germline, CDR1 is SGHTS and CDR2 is YDEGEE. CDR3 in amino acids: CASNLRGIGPYGYTF. The DNA of the CDR3 is TGTGCCAGCAACTTACGAGGGATAGGGCCCTATGGCTACACCTTC.

Points on this clone: The sample has other DNA sequences that encode this CDR3 too. The gene calls are TRBV18 and TRBJ1-2; perhaps TRBD1 as D (6 bases). V shed 3 bases and J shed 2 bases, with 10 bases lying between them. Looked up from germline, CDR1 is KGHSH and CDR2 is LQKENI. This CDR3 has 14 residues. In DNA, the CDR3 is TGTGCCAGCTCACCGGGCCAGGGGAACTATGGCTACACCTTC. Protein sequence: CASSPGQGNYGYTF.